The text below deals with one T cell receptor (beta chain). These data are taken from a study of blood T cell repertoires in COVID-19. From germline, CDR1 is MNHEY and CDR2 SMNVEV (reference sequence). This CDR3 is 15 amino acids long. J was trimmed by 2 bases and V by 5 bases; bases with no gene match: 6. This table comes from immunoSEQ multiplex PCR, and its TCRdb copy is limited to in-frame clones, with some not included. This sample has over 250,000 clones, with roughly four fifths found just once. Sequencing was carried out using PBMCs or T cells enriched from blood (not recorded which). The source of this sequence is a man aged 35-49 years who had been exposed to COVID-19. V usage is TRBV27 and J usage is TRBJ2-7; TRBD1 aligns across 10 bases. In nucleotides, the CDR3 is TGTGCCAGCAGTAAGGGGACAGGGGTCGCCTACGAGCAGTACTTC. Translating gives CASSKGTGVAYEQYF.